The 14 T cell receptor beta chains in this list originate from one sample, sequenced in a study of shared clonotypes between healthy human individuals. The method was immunoSEQ multiplex PCR; TCRdb's version includes in-frame clones alone and lacks a portion of them. The profile shows about 2.4 million clones, approximately 90% of them singletons. The sequencing sample was made of naive CD4+ T cells sorted from blood. Subset reported: CD45RA+ positively selected. These receptors originate from a man in his late teens or twenties in good health.

The chain combines TRBV6-1 with TRBJ1-5; 7 positions match TRBD1. Germline V CDR1 and CDR2: MNHNS, SASEGT. The junction had 7 bases not matched to a gene; V was cut back by 4 bases and J by 10 bases. The CDR3 spans 13 residues. The CDR3 protein is CASSVGQRIPQHF. The CDR3 coding sequence is TGTGCCAGCAGTGTGGGACAGCGCATCCCCCAGCATTTT.

The chain combines TRBV18 with TRBJ2-7; the match to TRBD2 covers 13 bases. Germline V gene data show CDR1 as KGHSH and CDR2 as LQKENI. The CDR3 totals 19 residues. The ends lost 4 bases at V and 2 bases at J; junction bases unmatched: 14. The CDR3 here is CASSRGTSGDYTRAYEQYF. The CDR3, as DNA: TGTGCCAGCTCACGTGGGACTAGCGGGGATTATACGAGAGCCTACGAGCAGTACTTC.

The chain recombines TRBV9 with TRBJ2-6; no clear D gene. Germline-derived CDR1 and CDR2 are SGDLS and YYNGEE. The CDR3 length is 19 residues. V lost 0 bases and J lost 0, with 16 bases in between. The CDR3 protein is CASSVDPGSHGSGANVLTF. The CDR3 nucleotides are TGTGCCAGCAGCGTAGACCCCGGCAGTCACGGCTCTGGGGCCAACGTCCTGACTTTC.

V gene TRBV20-1 combines with J gene TRBJ1-2; D remains unclear. V lost 3 bases and J lost 4, with 6 bases in between. CDR3 length equals 11 residues. Germline V gives CDR1 DFQATT, CDR2 SNEGSKA (reference sequence). The CDR3 DNA reads TGCAGTGCTAGGGTCCTCTATGGCTACACCTTC. Its protein product is CSARVLYGYTF.

The rearrangement links TRBV6-5 to TRBJ1-5; D gene unclear. Deletions cut 6 bases from V and 6 bases from J, with 9 bases between. The V gene's germline CDR1 is MNHEY and CDR2 SVGAGI. The CDR3 contains 12 residues. The CDR3 DNA is TGTGCCAGCAGGACCCGAGGTCAGCCCCAGCATTTT. Translating it yields CASRTRGQPQHF.

The V call is TRBV7-9, the J call TRBJ2-7; 10 bases are a match to TRBD1. Unmatched junction bases numbered 6, after V lost 3 bases and J lost 1 base. Germline CDR1 and CDR2: SEHNR and FQNEAQ (reference sequence). The CDR3 length is 16 residues. The CDR3 here is CASSFSGQGTSYEQYF. The CDR3 coding sequence is TGTGCCAGCAGCTTCTCGGGACAGGGGACGTCCTACGAGCAGTACTTC.

The rearrangement links TRBV7-2 to TRBJ2-3; tentatively, D is TRBD1 or TRBD2 (6 bases each). V was trimmed by 5 bases and J by 8 bases, leaving 20 bases between them. In germline, CDR1 is SGHTA, CDR2 FQGNSA. The CDR3 is 15 residues long. The CDR3 DNA reads as TGTGCCAGCAGCGGGGGCCTGGGACTTTTTGCTACGCAGTATTTT. Its protein is CASSGGLGLFATQYF.

Worth noting for this clone: Within the sample, other DNA sequences also encode this same CDR3. The chain has TRBV9 and TRBJ2-3, with 11 bases fitting TRBD2. This CDR3 has 15 residues. Germline assignment: CDR1 SGDLS and CDR2 YYNGEE. V lost 3 bases and J lost 1; bases outside the gene matches: 1. CDR3 sequence: CASSAGLAGTDTQYF. The CDR3 region has the DNA TGTGCCAGCAGCGCGGGACTAGCGGGCACAGATACGCAGTATTTT.

The V call is TRBV5-4, the J call TRBJ2-7; D may correspond to TRBD1 or TRBD2 (5 bases each). The CDR3 runs 16 residues. The germline V and J ends were trimmed by 3 bases and 1 base, with 17 bases remaining between them. Germline-derived CDR1 and CDR2 are SGHNT and YYREEE (reference sequence). In nucleotides, the CDR3 is TGTGCCAGCAGCTCAACCCGGGACCCAGGTTCCTACGAGCAGTACTTC. Translated, it gives CASSSTRDPGSYEQYF.

The chain joins TRBV10-3 to TRBJ1-1; D possibly corresponds to TRBD1 (6 bases). Per germline, CDR1 ENHRY and CDR2 SYGVKD. CDR3 length equals 13 residues. V lost 4 bases, J lost 8 bases, and 14 bases lay in between. CDR3 region: CAISGGAGSEAFF. In DNA, the CDR3 is TGTGCCATCAGTGGGGGGGCAGGGAGCGAAGCTTTCTTT.

The J gene is TRBJ2-5, the V gene TRBV7-2, with unresolved D. Trimming cost V 0 bases and J 5 bases, with 7 bases left between them. The CDR3 runs to 13 residues. The V gene's germline CDR1 is SGHTA and CDR2 FQGNSA. CDR3 loop: CASSLARKETQYF. CDR3 coding DNA: TGTGCCAGCAGCTTAGCAAGGAAGGAGACCCAGTACTTC. The full variable domain, in which reference TRBV7-2 and TRBJ2-5 provide the parts outside the CDR3, is GAGVSQSPSNKVTEKGKDVELRCDPISGHTALYWYRQSLGQGLEFLIYFQGNSAPDKSGLPSDRFSAERTGGSVSTLTIQRTQQEDSAVYLCASSLARKETQYFGPGTRLLVL.

The chain employs TRBV5-4 and TRBJ2-3; the match to TRBD1 covers 8 bases. The CDR3 contains 16 residues. J gave up 0 bases and V 0 bases, and 3 bases lay outside the gene matches. Germline V gene data show CDR1 as SGHNT and CDR2 as YYREEE (reference sequence). The CDR3 sequence is CASSLAGDRSTDTQYF. The CDR3 DNA sequence: TGTGCCAGCAGCTTGGCGGGGGACAGGAGCACAGATACGCAGTATTTT. The full variable domain, completed using reference TRBV5-4 and TRBJ2-3, is ETGVTQSPTHLIKTRGQQVTLRCSSQSGHNTVSWYQQALGQGPQFIFQYYREEENGRGNFPPRFSGLQFPNYSSELNVNALELDDSALYLCASSLAGDRSTDTQYFGPGTRLTVL.

V gene TRBV7-6 combines with J gene TRBJ2-7, with 10 bases lining up with TRBD2. The V gene's germline CDR1 is SGHVS and CDR2 FNYEAQ. The length of the CDR3 is 14 residues. J lost 3 bases, V lost 5 bases, and 4 bases had no gene match. CDR3 in DNA: TGTGCCAGCAGCGCCGCTAGCGGGAGCTACGAGCAGTACTTC. It yields the protein CASSAASGSYEQYF.

The gene calls are TRBV27 and TRBJ2-4; possibly TRBD1 for D (6 bases). CDR1 MNHEY and CDR2 SMNVEV come from the germline V gene (reference sequence). This CDR3 comprises 15 residues. V gave up 6 bases and J gave up 1 base, with 13 bases separating them. The CDR3 coding sequence is TGTGCCAGCAGGGGACCAGGGGACGCCAAAAACATTCAGTACTTC. It is translated as CASRGPGDAKNIQYF.